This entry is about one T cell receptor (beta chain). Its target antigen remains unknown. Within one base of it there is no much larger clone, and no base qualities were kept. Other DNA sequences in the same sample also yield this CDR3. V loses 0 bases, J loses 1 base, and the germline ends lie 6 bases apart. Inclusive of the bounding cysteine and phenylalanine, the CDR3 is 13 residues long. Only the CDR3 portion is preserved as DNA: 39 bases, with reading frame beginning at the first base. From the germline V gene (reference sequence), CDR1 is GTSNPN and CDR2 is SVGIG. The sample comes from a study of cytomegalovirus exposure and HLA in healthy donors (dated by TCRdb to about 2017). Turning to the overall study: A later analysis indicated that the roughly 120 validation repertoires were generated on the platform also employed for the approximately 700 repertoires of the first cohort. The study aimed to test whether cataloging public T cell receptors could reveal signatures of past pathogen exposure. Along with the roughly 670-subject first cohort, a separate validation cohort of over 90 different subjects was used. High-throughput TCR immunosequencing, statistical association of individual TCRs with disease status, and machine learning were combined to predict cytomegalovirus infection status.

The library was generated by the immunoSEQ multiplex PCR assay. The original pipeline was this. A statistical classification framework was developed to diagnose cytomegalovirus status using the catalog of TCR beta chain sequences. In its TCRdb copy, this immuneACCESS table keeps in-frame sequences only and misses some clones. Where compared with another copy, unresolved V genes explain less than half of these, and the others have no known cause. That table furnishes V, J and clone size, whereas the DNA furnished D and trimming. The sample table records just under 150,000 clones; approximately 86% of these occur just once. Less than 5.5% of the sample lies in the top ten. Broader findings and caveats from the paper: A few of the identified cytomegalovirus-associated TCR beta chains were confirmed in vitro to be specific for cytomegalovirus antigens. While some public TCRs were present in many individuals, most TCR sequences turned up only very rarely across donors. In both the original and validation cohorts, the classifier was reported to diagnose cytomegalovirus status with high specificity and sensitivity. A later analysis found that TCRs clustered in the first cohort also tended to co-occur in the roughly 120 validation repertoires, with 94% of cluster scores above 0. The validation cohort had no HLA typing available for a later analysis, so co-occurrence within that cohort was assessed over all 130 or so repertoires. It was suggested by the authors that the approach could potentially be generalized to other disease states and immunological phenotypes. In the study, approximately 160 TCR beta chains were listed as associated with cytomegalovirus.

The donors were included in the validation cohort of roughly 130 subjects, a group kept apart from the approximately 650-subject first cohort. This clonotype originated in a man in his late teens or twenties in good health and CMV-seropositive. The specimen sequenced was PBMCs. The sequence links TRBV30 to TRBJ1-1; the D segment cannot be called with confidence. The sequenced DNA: TGTGCCTGGAGTGTCACTCGGAACACTGAAGCTTTCTTT. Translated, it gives CAWSVTRNTEAFF.